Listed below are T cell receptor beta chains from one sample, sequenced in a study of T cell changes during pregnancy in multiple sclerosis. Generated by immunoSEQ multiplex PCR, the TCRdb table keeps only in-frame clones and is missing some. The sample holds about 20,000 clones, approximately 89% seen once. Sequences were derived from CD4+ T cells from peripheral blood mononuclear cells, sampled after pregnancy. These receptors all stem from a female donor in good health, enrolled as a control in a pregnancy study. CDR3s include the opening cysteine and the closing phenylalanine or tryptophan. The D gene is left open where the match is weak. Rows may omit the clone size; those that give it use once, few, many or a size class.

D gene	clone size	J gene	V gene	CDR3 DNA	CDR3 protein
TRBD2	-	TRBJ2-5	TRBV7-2	TGTGCCAGCAGCCGGACTAGCGGGGGCGCAGAGACCCAGTACTTC	CASSRTSGGAETQYF
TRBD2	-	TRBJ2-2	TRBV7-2	TGTGCCAGCAGCCTTTGGACTAGCGGGGGGAAAGGCACCGGGGAGCTGTTTTTT	CASSLWTSGGKGTGELFF
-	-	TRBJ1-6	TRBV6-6	TGTGCCAGCAGTGCAGGGGACGGCACGTATAATTCACCCCTCCACTTT	CASSAGDGTYNSPLHF
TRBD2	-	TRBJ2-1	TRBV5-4	TGTGCCAGCAGCGTGACGACTAGCGGATACAATGAGCAGTTCTTC	CASSVTTSGYNEQFF
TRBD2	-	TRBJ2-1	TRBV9	TGTGCCAGCAGCGTCGCTAGCGGGAGTCCCTATGAGCAGTTCTTC	CASSVASGSPYEQFF
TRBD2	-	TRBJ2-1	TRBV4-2	TGTGCCAGCACGGAGGGGACTAGCACCTCCAATGAGCAGTTCTTC	CASTEGTSTSNEQFF
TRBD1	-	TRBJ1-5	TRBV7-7	TGTGCTAGCAGCTTCCTACTGAACCGGGACAGGGCGGATCAGCCCCAGCATTTT	CASSFLLNRDRADQPQHF
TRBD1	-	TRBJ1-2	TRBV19	TGTGCCAGTAGCCCGAGACAAGGGACAGGCTTTCTCTTCTATGGCTACACCTTC	CASSPRQGTGFLFYGYTF
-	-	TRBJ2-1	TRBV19	TGTGCCAGTAGTACTTCAGGACAGCCTTACAATGAGCAGTTCTTC	CASSTSGQPYNEQFF
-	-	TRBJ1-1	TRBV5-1	TGCGCCAGCAGCAGCGGGGGAGAGACTGAAGCTTTCTTT	CASSSGGETEAFF
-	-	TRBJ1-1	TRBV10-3	TGTGCCATCAGTGACACCTCGGGGACTGAAGCTTTCTTT	CAISDTSGTEAFF
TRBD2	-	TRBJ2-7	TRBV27	TGTGCCAGCAGTTTAAGGCGGGGGGGCGTCGAGCAGTACTTC	CASSLRRGGVEQYF
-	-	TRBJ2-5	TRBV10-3	TGTGCCACTGGAACGGACAGTCCGAGGGAGACCCAGTACTTC	CATGTDSPRETQYF
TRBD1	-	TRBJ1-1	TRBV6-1	TGTGCCAGCAGACGGACAGGGAACACTGAAGCTTTCTTT	CASRRTGNTEAFF
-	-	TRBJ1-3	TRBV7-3	TGTGCCAGCAGCTTTCGCCCGGACTCTGTGCCGGACACCATATATTTT	CASSFRPDSVPDTIYF
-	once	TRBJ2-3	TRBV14	TGTGCCAGCAGCCAGAATACGGGGGATACGCAGTATTTT	CASSQNTGDTQYF
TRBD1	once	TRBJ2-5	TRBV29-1	TGCAGCGGCGGACAGGGAGTGAGGGGACAAGAGACCCAGTACTTC	CSGGQGVRGQETQYF
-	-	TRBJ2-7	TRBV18	TGTGCCAGCTCACCACCGGCGGGTACAGGGCCCTACTCCTACGAGCAGTACTTC	CASSPPAGTGPYSYEQYF
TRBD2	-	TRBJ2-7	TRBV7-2	TGTGCCAGCAGCGAAGCGACTTTTGGACTAGCGGGAGGGTACGAGCAGTACTTC	CASSEATFGLAGGYEQYF
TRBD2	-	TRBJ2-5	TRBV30	TGTGCCTGGAGTGGGGGGGCTAGCGGGTCGCGGGGGGAGACCCAGTACTTC	CAWSGGASGSRGETQYF
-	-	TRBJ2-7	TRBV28	TGTGCCAGCAACCAGGACAGTTCCCCCTACGAGCAGTACTTC	CASNQDSSPYEQYF
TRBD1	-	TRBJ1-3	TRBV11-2	TGTGCCAGCAGCATTAGCCCCCGGACAGGGAGAGGCTCTGGAAACACCATATATTTT	CASSISPRTGRGSGNTIYF
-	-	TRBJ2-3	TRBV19	TGTGCCAGTACCCAACTTCATTCTAGCACAGATACGCAGTATTTT	CASTQLHSSTDTQYF
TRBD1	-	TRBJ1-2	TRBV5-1	TGCGCCAGCAGCTTGGCCACCGGGACAGGGAACTATGGCTACACCTTC	CASSLATGTGNYGYTF
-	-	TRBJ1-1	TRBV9	TGTGCCAGCAGCCAGGGACATATGAACACTGAAGCTTTCTTT	CASSQGHMNTEAFF
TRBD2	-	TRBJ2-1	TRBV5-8	TGTGCCAGCAGCTTTCTAGCGGGGGGCCGGGAGTTCTTC	CASSFLAGGREFF
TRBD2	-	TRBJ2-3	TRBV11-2	TGTGCCAGCAGCTCGGGGACTAGCGGGAGAGATTGGGATACGCAGTATTTT	CASSSGTSGRDWDTQYF
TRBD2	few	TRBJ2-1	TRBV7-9	TGTGCCAGCAGCTACACAGGACTAGCGGGAGGGAATGAGCAGTTCTTC	CASSYTGLAGGNEQFF
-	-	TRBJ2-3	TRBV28	TGTGCCGGATCACTGGGAGTCACAGATACGCAGTATTTT	CAGSLGVTDTQYF
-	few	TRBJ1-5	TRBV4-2	TGTGCCAGCAGCCAAGCCGCGGGGGGATACAATCAGCCCCAGCATTTT	CASSQAAGGYNQPQHF
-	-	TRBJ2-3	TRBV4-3	TGCGCCAGCAGCCAAGGTGACGGGGATACGCAGTATTTT	CASSQGDGDTQYF
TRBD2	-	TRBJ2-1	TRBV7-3	TGTGCCAGCAGCCCCCAATACGGGGGGGCCCGCAATGAGCAGTTCTTC	CASSPQYGGARNEQFF
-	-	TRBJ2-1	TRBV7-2	TGTGCCAGCAGCCGAACCGGGACATCGAGCTCCTACAATGAGCAGTTCTTC	CASSRTGTSSSYNEQFF
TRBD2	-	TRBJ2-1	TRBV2	TGTGCCAGCGGGGAGGGTCTAGCGCGGGAGGATATGTTCTTC	CASGEGLAREDMFF
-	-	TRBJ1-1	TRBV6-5	TGTGCCAGCAGATACCGGGAGAACACTGAAGCTTTCTTT	CASRYRENTEAFF
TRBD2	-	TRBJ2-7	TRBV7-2	TGTGCCAGCAGCTTAGGTGGAGCGGGAGGGCTCTACGAGCAGTACTTC	CASSLGGAGGLYEQYF